This T cell receptor (beta chain) is drawn from a study of CD4 T cells in relation to SARS-CoV-2 and coronaviruses. As for the study in general: After 10 days of antigen culture, PBMC TCR beta CDR3s were sequenced. Study-wide points: The assay detects memory recall responses, not culture-primed primary responses.

The length of the CDR3 is 15 residues. Germline V CDR1 and CDR2: MNHEY, SVGAGI. V lost 6 bases to trimming and J lost 3 bases, with 12 bases between them. With regard to this clone: The antigen is undetermined.

Clones were read by immunoSEQ multiplex PCR, and TCRdb kept only the in-frame ones, dropping some. The sample contains some 46,000 clones, more than 65% of which appear only once. Naive and memory CD4+ T cells came from enriched cryopreserved PBMCs. Naive or memory CD4+ cells were cultured 1:1 with T cell-depleted PBMCs plus CEF. The chain joins TRBV6-5 to TRBJ1-6; D gene uncertain. The sequenced sample was naive CD4+ T cells from PBMCs, cultured in vitro. Noted subset: naive CD4+ T cells isolated by negative enrichment. This clonotype was obtained from an adult with COVID-19. CDR3 nucleotide sequence: TGTGCCAGCAGAGAGGGTAGAAACTATAATTCACCCCTCCACTTT. It codes for CASREGRNYNSPLHF.